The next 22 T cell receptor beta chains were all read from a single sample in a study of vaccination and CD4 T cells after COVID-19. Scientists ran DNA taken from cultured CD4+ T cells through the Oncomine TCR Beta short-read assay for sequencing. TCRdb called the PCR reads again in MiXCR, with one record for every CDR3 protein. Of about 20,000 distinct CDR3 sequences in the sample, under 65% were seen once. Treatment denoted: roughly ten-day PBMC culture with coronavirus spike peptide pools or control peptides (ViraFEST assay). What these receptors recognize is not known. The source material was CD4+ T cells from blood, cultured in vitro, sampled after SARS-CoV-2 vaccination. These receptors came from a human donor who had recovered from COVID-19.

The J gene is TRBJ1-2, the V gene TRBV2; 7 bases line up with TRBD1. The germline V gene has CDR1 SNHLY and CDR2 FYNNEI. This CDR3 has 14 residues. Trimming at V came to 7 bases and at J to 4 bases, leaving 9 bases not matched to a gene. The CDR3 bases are TGTGCCAGCAAGGGCAGGGGGGAGGTCTATGGCTACACCTTC. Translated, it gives CASKGRGEVYGYTF.

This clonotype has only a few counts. For the CDR3, the DNA is TGCAGCGTTGAAGGGGGGGACGGCTGGTCTGGCTACACCTTC. Translation: CSVEGGDGWSGYTF. V usage is TRBV29-1 and J usage is TRBJ1-2; tentatively, D is TRBD1 (5 bases). V was cut by 1 base and J by 7 bases, with 16 bases left in between. The CDR3 runs to 14 residues. Germline loops: CDR1 SQVTM, CDR2 ANQGSEA.

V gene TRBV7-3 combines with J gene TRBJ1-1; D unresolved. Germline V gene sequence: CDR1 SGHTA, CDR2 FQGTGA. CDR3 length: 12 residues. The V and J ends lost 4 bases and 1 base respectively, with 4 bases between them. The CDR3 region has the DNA TGTGCCAGCAGCTCCACGAACACTGAAGCTTTCTTT. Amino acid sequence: CASSSTNTEAFF.

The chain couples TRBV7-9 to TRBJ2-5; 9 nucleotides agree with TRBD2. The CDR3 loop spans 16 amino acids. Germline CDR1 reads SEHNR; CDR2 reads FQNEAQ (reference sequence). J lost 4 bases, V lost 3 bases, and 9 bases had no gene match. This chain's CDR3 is CASSFSGSDLPETQYF. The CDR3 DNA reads TGTGCCAGCAGCTTTAGCGGGAGTGATCTCCCAGAGACCCAGTACTTC.

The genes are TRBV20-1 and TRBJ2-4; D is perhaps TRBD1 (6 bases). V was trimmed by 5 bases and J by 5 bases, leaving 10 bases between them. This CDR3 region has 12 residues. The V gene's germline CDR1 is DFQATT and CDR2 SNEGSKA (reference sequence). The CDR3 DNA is TGCAGTGCTCAGGGGTATGAAAACATTCAGTACTTC. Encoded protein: CSAQGYENIQYF.

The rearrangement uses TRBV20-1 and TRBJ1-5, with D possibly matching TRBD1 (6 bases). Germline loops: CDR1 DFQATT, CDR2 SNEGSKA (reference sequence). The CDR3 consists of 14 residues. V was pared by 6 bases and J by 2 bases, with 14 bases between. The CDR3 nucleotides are TGCAGTGCCGGGGGCGATTATGGCAATCAGCCCCAGCATTTT. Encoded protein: CSAGGDYGNQPQHF.

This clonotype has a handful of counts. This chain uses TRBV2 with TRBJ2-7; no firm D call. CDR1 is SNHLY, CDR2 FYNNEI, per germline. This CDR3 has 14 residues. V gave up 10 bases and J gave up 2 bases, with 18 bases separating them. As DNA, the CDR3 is TGTGCCACCTCCCCCGGTGAGGTGACCTACGAGCAGTACTTC. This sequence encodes CATSPGEVTYEQYF.

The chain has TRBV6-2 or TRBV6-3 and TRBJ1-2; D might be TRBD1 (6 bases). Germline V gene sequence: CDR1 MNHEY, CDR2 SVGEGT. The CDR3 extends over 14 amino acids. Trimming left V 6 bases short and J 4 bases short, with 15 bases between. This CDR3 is CASRDSGGGYGYTF. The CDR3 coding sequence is TGTGCCAGCAGGGACAGTGGAGGGGGCTATGGCTACACCTTC.

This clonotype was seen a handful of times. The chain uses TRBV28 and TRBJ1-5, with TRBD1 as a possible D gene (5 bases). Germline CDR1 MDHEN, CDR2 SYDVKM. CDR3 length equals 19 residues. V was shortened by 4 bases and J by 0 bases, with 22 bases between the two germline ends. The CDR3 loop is CASSSPGREGLVSNQPQHF. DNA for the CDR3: TGTGCCAGCAGTTCTCCGGGACGGGAAGGACTCGTTAGCAATCAGCCCCAGCATTTT.

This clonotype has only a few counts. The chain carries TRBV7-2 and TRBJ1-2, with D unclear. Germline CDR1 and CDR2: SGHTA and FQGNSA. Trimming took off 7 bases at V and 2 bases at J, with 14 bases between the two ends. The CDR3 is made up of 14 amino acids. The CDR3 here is CASTIPGSNYGYTF. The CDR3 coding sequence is TGTGCCAGCACCATTCCCGGGTCAAACTATGGCTACACCTTC.

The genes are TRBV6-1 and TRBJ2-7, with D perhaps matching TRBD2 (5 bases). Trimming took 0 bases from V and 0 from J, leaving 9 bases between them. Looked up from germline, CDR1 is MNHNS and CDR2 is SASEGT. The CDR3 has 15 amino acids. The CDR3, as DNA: TGTGCCAGCAGTGAAGCGGGCGGGCACTCCTACGAGCAGTACTTC. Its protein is CASSEAGGHSYEQYF.

Here the CDR3 DNA reads TGCAGTGCTAGGGCATACCGGGACAGTTTTGGGGAGACCCAGTACTTC. Its translation is CSARAYRDSFGETQYF. J is TRBJ2-5 and V is TRBV20-1; TRBD1 aligns across 7 bases. There are 16 residues in the CDR3. From germline, CDR1 is DFQATT and CDR2 SNEGSKA (reference sequence). Trimming took 3 bases from V and 5 from J; bases not matched to a gene: 15.

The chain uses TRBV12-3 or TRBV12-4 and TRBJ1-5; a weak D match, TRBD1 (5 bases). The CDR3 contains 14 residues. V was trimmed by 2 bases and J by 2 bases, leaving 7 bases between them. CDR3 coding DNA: TGTGCCAGCAGTTTACAAGGGGGCAATCAGCCCCAGCATTTT. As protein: CASSLQGGNQPQHF.

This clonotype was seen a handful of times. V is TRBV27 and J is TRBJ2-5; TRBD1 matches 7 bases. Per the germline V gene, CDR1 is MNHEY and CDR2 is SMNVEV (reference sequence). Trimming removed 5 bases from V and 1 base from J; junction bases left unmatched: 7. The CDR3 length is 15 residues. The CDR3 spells CASSLSGQAQETQYF. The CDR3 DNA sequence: TGTGCCAGCAGTCTCTCAGGACAGGCCCAAGAGACCCAGTACTTC.

This CDR3 reads CASSLRQSIRTDTQYF. The CDR3 DNA is TGTGCCAGCAGCTTGCGGCAGTCCATACGCACAGATACGCAGTATTTT. The V and J genes are TRBV5-6 and TRBJ2-3; D is uncertain. Trimming removed 1 base at V and 1 base at J, with 13 bases between. CDR3 length equals 16 residues. Germline V gene lookup returns CDR1 SGHDT and CDR2 YYEEEE.

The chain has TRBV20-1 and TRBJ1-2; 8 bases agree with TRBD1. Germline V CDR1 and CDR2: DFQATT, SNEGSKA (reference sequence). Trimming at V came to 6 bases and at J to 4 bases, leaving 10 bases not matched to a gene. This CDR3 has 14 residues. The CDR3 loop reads CSAGESTGGYGYTF. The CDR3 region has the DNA TGCAGTGCGGGAGAATCTACAGGGGGCTATGGCTACACCTTC.

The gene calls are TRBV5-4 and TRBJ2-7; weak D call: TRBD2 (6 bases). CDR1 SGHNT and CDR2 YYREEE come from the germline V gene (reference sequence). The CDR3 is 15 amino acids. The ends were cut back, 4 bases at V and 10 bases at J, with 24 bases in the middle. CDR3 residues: CASSPLGPLGGRQYF. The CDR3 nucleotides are TGTGCCAGCAGCCCCCTAGGGCCCCTTGGAGGGAGACAGTACTTC.

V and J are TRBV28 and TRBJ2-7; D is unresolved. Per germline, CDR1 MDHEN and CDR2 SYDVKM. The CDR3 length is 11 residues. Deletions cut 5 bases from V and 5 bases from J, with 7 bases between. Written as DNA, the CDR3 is TGTGCCAGCAGTCTCCTTCACGAGCAGTACTTC. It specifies CASSLLHEQYF.

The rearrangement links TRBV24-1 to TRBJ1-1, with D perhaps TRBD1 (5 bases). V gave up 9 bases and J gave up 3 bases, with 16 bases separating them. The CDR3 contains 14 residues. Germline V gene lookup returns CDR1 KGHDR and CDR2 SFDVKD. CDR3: CATSPGGDYTEAFF. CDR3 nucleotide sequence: TGTGCCACCTCTCCCGGGGGGGATTACACTGAAGCTTTCTTT.

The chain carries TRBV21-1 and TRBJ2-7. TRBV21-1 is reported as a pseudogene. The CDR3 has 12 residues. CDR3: CASSQSSYEQYF. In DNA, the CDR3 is TGTGCCAGCAGCCAGAGCTCCTACGAGCAGTACTTC.

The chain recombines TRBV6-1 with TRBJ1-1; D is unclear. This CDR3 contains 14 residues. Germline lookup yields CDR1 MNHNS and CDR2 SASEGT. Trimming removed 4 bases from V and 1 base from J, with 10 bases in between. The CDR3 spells CASSGSGRNTEAFF. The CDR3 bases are TGTGCCAGCAGTGGATCGGGGAGGAACACTGAAGCTTTCTTT.

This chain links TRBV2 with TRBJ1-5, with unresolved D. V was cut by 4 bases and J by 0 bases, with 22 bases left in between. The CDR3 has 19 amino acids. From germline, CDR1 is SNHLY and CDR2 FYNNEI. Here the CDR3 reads CASSASDPYGVYSNQPQHF. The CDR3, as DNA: TGTGCCAGCAGTGCATCGGACCCTTATGGGGTCTATAGCAATCAGCCCCAGCATTTT.